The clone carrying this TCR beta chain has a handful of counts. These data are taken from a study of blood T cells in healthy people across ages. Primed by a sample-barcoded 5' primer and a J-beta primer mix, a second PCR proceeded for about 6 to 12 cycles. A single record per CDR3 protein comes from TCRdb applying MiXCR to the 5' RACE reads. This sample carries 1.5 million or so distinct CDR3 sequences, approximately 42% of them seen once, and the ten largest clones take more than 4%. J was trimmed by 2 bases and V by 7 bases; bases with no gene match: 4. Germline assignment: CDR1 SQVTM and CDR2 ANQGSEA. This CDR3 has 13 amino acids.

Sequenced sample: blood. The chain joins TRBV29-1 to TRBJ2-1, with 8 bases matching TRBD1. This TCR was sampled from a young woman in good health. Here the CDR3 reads CSGRTGPYNEQFF. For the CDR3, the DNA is TGCAGCGGCCGGACAGGGCCCTACAATGAGCAGTTCTTC.